The entry that follows covers one T cell receptor (beta chain) sequence. What it binds is unknown. These data belong to a study of molecular identifiers for immune sequencing clone quantification. As for the study in general: Replicate experiments took RNA from about 20,000 or 100,000 naive CD8 cells, divided it five ways and sequenced four. General study points: Underestimation of highly expanded clone sizes could arise where identical TCR molecules share a barcode.

Germline trimming cut 3 bases from V and 6 bases from J; bases unmatched to any gene: 10. The CDR3 has 16 residues. CDR1 and CDR2 (germline): MGHRA, YSYEKL. TCRdb redid the calling of the PCR reads with MiXCR, one entry per CDR3 protein. The sample has about 97,000 distinct CDR3 sequences, 30% to 45% seen once. This chain joins TRBV4-1 and TRBJ2-1; 8 nucleotides align to TRBD2. Input material: naive CD8+ T cells from blood, with Jurkat cell RNA spiked in. Subset here: FACS-sorted CD8+CD4-CCR7+CD45RA+ naive T cells. The sequence derives from a human donor in good health. Some libraries in this study had Jurkat cell RNA spiked in. In DNA, the CDR3 is TGCGCCAGCAGCCACCCACTAGCGGCCATAATCAATGAGCAGTTCTTC. Translation: CASSHPLAAIINEQFF.